Below, 25 T cell receptor beta chains from the same sample are listed, as sequenced in a study of T cells in Graves' hyperthyroidism and ophthalmopathy. Using RNA transcripts as the source, TCR beta CDR3 regions were amplified. HTBI primers were used for first-round RT-PCR of the TCR CDR3. Using its own MiXCR run on the multiplex PCR reads, TCRdb lists one record per CDR3 protein. The profile covers approximately 610,000 distinct CDR3 sequences, with roughly a sixth appearing a single time and approximately 18% taken by the ten largest. Input material: blood. Source of these receptors: a woman between 18 and 29 years old with Graves' hyperthyroidism.

The V gene is TRBV7-6, the J gene TRBJ2-1; 8 nucleotides align to TRBD2. J gave up 8 bases and V 1 base, and 10 bases lay outside the gene matches. This CDR3 has 16 amino acids. The germline V gene has CDR1 SGHVS and CDR2 FNYEAQ. The DNA of the CDR3 is TGTGCCAGCAGCTTAGATCGGGGGGGGGCCGAGGATGAGCAGTTCTTC. As protein: CASSLDRGGAEDEQFF.

Ten or more counts support this clonotype. This chain connects TRBV5-5 to TRBJ2-1, with TRBD1 matching over 7 bases. V shed 7 bases and J 2 bases; nucleotides not matched to a gene: 3. Germline lookup yields CDR1 SGHKS and CDR2 YYEKEE (reference sequence). The CDR3 has 13 residues. CDR3 DNA: TGTGCCAGCCGACAGGGTACCTACAATGAGCAGTTCTTC. It specifies CASRQGTYNEQFF.

This clonotype was found many times. The rearrangement joins TRBV7-9 to TRBJ1-6, with 9 positions matching TRBD1. Germline V lookup: CDR1 SEHNR, CDR2 FQNEAQ (reference sequence). The CDR3 length is 14 residues. The V and J ends lost 5 bases and 9 bases, in that order; junction bases with no gene match: 5. The chain's CDR3 is CASSRTGEGSPLHF. DNA for the CDR3: TGTGCCAGCAGCCGGACAGGGGAAGGTTCACCCCTCCACTTT.

This clonotype turned up a few times. V is TRBV14 and J is TRBJ2-2; 13 nucleotides align to TRBD2. Trimming took 5 bases from V and 5 from J; bases not matched to a gene: 8. The CDR3 has 17 residues. Looked up from germline, CDR1 is SGHDN and CDR2 is FVKESK. CDR3 sequence reads: CASSKLLGLAGTGELFF. The CDR3, as DNA: TGTGCCAGCAGCAAACTACTGGGACTAGCGGGGACCGGGGAGCTGTTTTTT.

This clonotype was counted many times. The chain recombines TRBV12-3 or TRBV12-4 with TRBJ2-1; TRBD2 matches at 7 bases. Trimming at V came to 5 bases and at J to 9 bases, leaving 4 bases not matched to a gene. The CDR3 totals 12 residues. CDR3 in amino acids: CASSLGTIEQFF. The DNA for the CDR3 is TGTGCCAGCAGTCTCGGGACTATTGAGCAGTTCTTC.

This clonotype was seen only a few times. This chain connects TRBV19 to TRBJ1-4, with D tentatively TRBD1 (5 bases). CDR1 and CDR2 from the germline V gene are LNHDA and SQIVND (reference sequence). The CDR3 covers 16 residues. The germline V and J ends were trimmed by 7 bases and 2 bases, with 17 bases remaining between them. The CDR3 nucleotides are TGTGCCAGTACCCCCCCCCCGGGGGTCACTAATGAAAAACTGTTTTTT. It is translated as CASTPPPGVTNEKLFF. Looking up the rest from reference TRBV19 and TRBJ1-4 gives the full variable domain: DGGITQSPKYLFRKEGQNVTLSCEQNLNHDAMYWYRQDPGQGLRLIYYSQIVNDFQKGDIAEGYSVSREKKESFPLTVTSAQKNPTAFYLCASTPPPGVTNEKLFFGSGTQLSVL.

CDR3 protein: CASSFTEGSPLHF. The CDR3 nucleotides read TGTGCCAGCAGTTTCACAGAGGGTTCACCCCTCCACTTT. The chain uses TRBV12-3 or TRBV12-4 and TRBJ1-6, with D hard to call. This CDR3 is built from 13 residues. Between the trimmed V and J ends, which lost 3 bases and 9 bases, there was a span of 9 bases.

This clonotype has at least ten counts. This chain links TRBV10-1 with TRBJ2-6; D may be TRBD1 (6 bases). The CDR3 spans 15 residues. The germline V and J ends were trimmed by 3 bases and 2 bases, with 8 bases remaining between them. Germline values: CDR1 WNHNN, CDR2 SYGVQD (reference sequence). CDR3 DNA: TGCGCCAGCAGTGAAGGGGGAGCTGGGGCCAACGTCCTGACTTTC. Protein sequence: CASSEGGAGANVLTF.

This clonotype was counted ten times or more. The gene calls are TRBV28 and TRBJ2-3; TRBD2 matches 9 bases. With V trimmed by 2 bases and J by 12 bases, 6 bases remained unmatched. The CDR3 is made up of 13 amino acids. The germline V gene encodes CDR1 MDHEN and CDR2 SYDVKM. CDR3 region: CASSLTASGTQYF. In DNA, the CDR3 is TGTGCCAGCAGTTTAACGGCTAGCGGGACCCAGTATTTT. Looking up the rest from reference TRBV28 and TRBJ2-3 gives the full variable domain: DVKVTQSSRYLVKRTGEKVFLECVQDMDHENMFWYRQDPGLGLRLIYFSYDVKMKEKGDIPEGYSVSREKKERFSLILESASTNQTSMYLCASSLTASGTQYFGPGTRLTVL.

This clonotype was detected a few times. The rearrangement uses TRBV5-1 and TRBJ2-4, with D possibly being TRBD1 (6 bases). The CDR3 covers 16 residues. Looked up from germline, CDR1 is SGHRS and CDR2 is YFSETQ. The germline V and J ends were trimmed by 4 bases and 7 bases, with 21 bases remaining between them. The CDR3, as DNA: TGCGCCAGCAGCCGGGGTAGAACCGAGGGGGTGAACATTCAGTACTTC. Its protein is CASSRGRTEGVNIQYF.

This clonotype was counted between two and nine times. The CDR3 sequence: CASSITASGVTGELFF. In DNA form, the CDR3 reads TGTGCCAGTAGTATAACGGCTAGCGGGGTCACCGGGGAGCTGTTTTTT. The J gene is TRBJ2-2, the V gene TRBV19; the match to TRBD2 covers 9 bases. The V and J ends lost 2 bases and 4 bases, in that order; junction bases with no gene match: 5. The CDR3 has 16 residues. CDR1 is LNHDA and CDR2 is SQIVND in the germline V gene (reference sequence).

This clonotype turned up a few times. V usage is TRBV6-5 and J usage is TRBJ2-7; tentatively, D is TRBD2 (6 bases). CDR3 length: 14 residues. Trimming stripped 2 bases from V and 7 bases from J, with 15 bases between. Germline V lookup: CDR1 MNHEY, CDR2 SVGAGI. The CDR3 DNA is TGTGCCAGCAGTTACAGGCGGGAAACGGGGGAGCAGTACTTC. This codes for CASSYRRETGEQYF.

In this sample, this clonotype turned up a few times. The rearrangement joins TRBV25-1 to TRBJ2-3; 9 positions agree with TRBD1. V shed 2 bases and J 4 bases; nucleotides not matched to a gene: 10. The CDR3 runs 17 residues. Germline values: CDR1 MGHDK, CDR2 SYGVNS. CDR3 amino acids: CASSEPWRTGAADTQYF. Written as DNA, the CDR3 is TGTGCCAGCAGTGAACCCTGGAGGACAGGGGCTGCAGATACGCAGTATTTT.

This clonotype was observed a handful of times. The chain uses TRBV4-1 and TRBJ2-7, with 8 positions matching TRBD2. Losses at the gene ends were 4 bases for V and 3 bases for J; bases not matched to a gene: 8. CDR1 and CDR2 (germline): MGHRA, YSYEKL. There are 15 residues in the CDR3. CDR3: CASSLRAGDRYEQYF. The CDR3 DNA is TGCGCCAGCAGCCTGAGAGCGGGAGACCGCTACGAGCAGTACTTC.

This clonotype was recorded a few times. This chain connects TRBV6-1 to TRBJ1-5; TRBD1 agrees at 7 bases. CDR3 length: 15 amino acids. V lost 5 bases to trimming and J lost 5 bases; unmatched junction nucleotides: 9. Per germline, CDR1 MNHNS and CDR2 SASEGT. CDR3 DNA sequence: TGTGCCAGCAGTTCTACAGGAGGGGGCTATCAGCCCCAGCATTTT. Residues: CASSSTGGGYQPQHF.

The chain couples TRBV28 to TRBJ2-7; possible D gene TRBD1, 6 bases. The germline gives CDR1 MDHEN, CDR2 SYDVKM. This CDR3 has 13 residues. Trimming removed 6 bases at V and 2 bases at J, with 11 bases between. The DNA of the CDR3 is TGTGCCAGCAGGGGGGCGCCCACCTACGAGCAGTACTTC. It yields the protein CASRGAPTYEQYF.

The CDR3 sequence is CASIPDSGANVLTF. The DNA of the CDR3 is TGTGCCAGCATCCCGGACTCTGGGGCCAACGTCCTGACTTTC. The chain joins TRBV2 to TRBJ2-6; D is unclear. The V gene lost 7 bases and the J gene lost 0 bases, with 7 bases spanning the gap. There are 14 residues in the CDR3. The germline gives CDR1 SNHLY, CDR2 FYNNEI.

This clonotype was recorded at least ten times. The V gene is TRBV7-2, the J gene TRBJ2-1; D gene uncertain. Per germline, CDR1 SGHTA and CDR2 FQGNSA. Trimming left V 0 bases short and J 1 base short, with 7 bases between. This CDR3 spans 15 amino acids. The CDR3 loop reads CASSLAITSYNEQFF. The CDR3 DNA reads TGTGCCAGCAGCTTAGCTATCACGTCCTACAATGAGCAGTTCTTC.

The chain combines TRBV24-1 with TRBJ2-3, with D hard to call. Germline V gives CDR1 KGHDR, CDR2 SFDVKD. The CDR3 extends over 17 amino acids. The germline V and J ends were trimmed by 1 base and 1 base, with 14 bases remaining between them. CDR3 bases: TGTGCCACCAGTGATTTTCCACGTCCCGAGGGCACAGATACGCAGTATTTT. Residues: CATSDFPRPEGTDTQYF.

This clonotype was seen repeatedly, ten times or more. The chain combines TRBV5-1 with TRBJ1-1; D gene ambiguous. CDR3 length equals 14 residues. Per the germline V gene, CDR1 is SGHRS and CDR2 is YFSETQ. Trimming shortened V by 2 bases and J by 0 bases, and 8 bases separated the two germline ends. The chain's CDR3 is CASSFQQLNTEAFF. CDR3 bases: TGCGCCAGCAGCTTTCAACAATTGAACACTGAAGCTTTCTTT.

This clonotype was counted at least ten times. The chain carries TRBV12-3 or TRBV12-4 and TRBJ1-1; D gene uncertain. The germline V and J ends were trimmed by 6 bases and 4 bases, with 12 bases remaining between them. The CDR3 loop spans 13 amino acids. CDR3 loop: CASRTEVGTEAFF. The CDR3, as DNA: TGTGCCAGCAGGACGGAGGTGGGCACTGAAGCTTTCTTT.

This clonotype was seen many times. The chain couples TRBV20-1 to TRBJ2-5, with 8 bases aligning to TRBD2. The CDR3 is 15 amino acids. Per the germline V gene, CDR1 is DFQATT and CDR2 is SNEGSKA (reference sequence). The junction had 11 bases not matched to a gene; V was cut back by 5 bases and J by 3 bases. The CDR3 DNA reads TGCAGTGCTCCCCCCATCGGAGCGGGAGAAGAGACCCAGTACTTC. This translates into CSAPPIGAGEETQYF.

The CDR3 here is CASSLASAGGPKDTQYF. Here the CDR3 DNA reads TGTGCCAGCAGCTTAGCATCGGCGGGGGGGCCAAAGGATACGCAGTATTTT. The chain links TRBV7-8 to TRBJ2-3; the match to TRBD2 covers 9 bases. Germline trimming cut 0 bases from V and 6 bases from J; bases unmatched to any gene: 10. Germline CDR1 reads SGHVS; CDR2 reads FQNEAQ. The CDR3 consists of 17 residues.

This clonotype has at least ten counts. The chain couples TRBV5-1 to TRBJ1-1; tentatively, D is TRBD1 (6 bases). V was pared by 4 bases and J by 7 bases, with 23 bases between. This CDR3 region has 16 residues. The V gene's germline CDR1 is SGHRS and CDR2 YFSETQ. This chain's CDR3 is CASSAVGGGSRGEAFF. DNA for the CDR3: TGCGCCAGCAGCGCCGTAGGGGGGGGGTCGCGTGGTGAAGCTTTCTTT.

The chain joins TRBV20-1 to TRBJ1-5, with 7 bases identical to TRBD1. This CDR3 is 13 amino acids long. Germline assignment: CDR1 DFQATT and CDR2 SNEGSKA (reference sequence). The junction had 5 bases not matched to a gene; V was cut back by 6 bases and J by 3 bases. The CDR3 reads CSARGSLNQPQHF. For the CDR3, the DNA is TGCAGTGCCAGGGGGTCCCTCAATCAGCCCCAGCATTTT.